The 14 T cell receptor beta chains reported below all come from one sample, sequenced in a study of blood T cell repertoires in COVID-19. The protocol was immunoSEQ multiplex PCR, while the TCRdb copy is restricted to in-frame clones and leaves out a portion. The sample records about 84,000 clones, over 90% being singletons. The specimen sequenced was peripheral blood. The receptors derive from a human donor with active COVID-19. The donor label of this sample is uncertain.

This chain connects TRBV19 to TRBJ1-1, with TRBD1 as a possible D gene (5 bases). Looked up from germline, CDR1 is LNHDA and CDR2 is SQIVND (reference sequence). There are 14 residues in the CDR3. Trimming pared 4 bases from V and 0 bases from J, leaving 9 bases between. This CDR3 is CASSTQAMNTEAFF. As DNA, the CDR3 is TGTGCCAGTAGTACACAGGCTATGAACACTGAAGCTTTCTTT.

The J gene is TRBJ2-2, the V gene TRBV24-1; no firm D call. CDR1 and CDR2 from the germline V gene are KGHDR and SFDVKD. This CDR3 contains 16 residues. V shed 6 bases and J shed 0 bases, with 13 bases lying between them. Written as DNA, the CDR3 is TGTGCCACCAGTATCAGTTCTCTCGCGAACACCGGGGAGCTGTTTTTT. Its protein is CATSISSLANTGELFF.

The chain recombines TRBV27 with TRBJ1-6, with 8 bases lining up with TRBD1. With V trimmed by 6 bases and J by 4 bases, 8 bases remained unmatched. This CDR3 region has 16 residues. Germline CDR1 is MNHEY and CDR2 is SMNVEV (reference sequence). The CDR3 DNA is TGTGCCAGCAGGACAACGGGACAGGCTTATAATTCACCCCTCCACTTT. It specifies CASRTTGQAYNSPLHF.

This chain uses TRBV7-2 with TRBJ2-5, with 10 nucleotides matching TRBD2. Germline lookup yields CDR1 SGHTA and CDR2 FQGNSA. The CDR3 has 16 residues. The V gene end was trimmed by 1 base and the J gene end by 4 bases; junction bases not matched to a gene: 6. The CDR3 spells CASSLVPAGGVETQYF. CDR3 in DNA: TGTGCCAGCAGCTTAGTTCCAGCGGGAGGGGTAGAGACCCAGTACTTC.

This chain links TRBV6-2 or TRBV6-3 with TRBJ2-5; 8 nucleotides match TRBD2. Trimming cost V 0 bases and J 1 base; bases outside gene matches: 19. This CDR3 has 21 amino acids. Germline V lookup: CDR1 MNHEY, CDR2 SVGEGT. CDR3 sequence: CASSYSMGKKLGGATQETQYF. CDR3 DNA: TGTGCCAGCAGTTACTCGATGGGCAAAAAGCTCGGGGGGGCCACCCAAGAGACCCAGTACTTC.

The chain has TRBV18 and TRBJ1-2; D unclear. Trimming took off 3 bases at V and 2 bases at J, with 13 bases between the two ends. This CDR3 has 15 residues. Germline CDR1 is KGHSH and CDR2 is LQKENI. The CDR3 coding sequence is TGTGCCAGCTCACCGGGCAAAAGCATGAACTATGGCTACACCTTC. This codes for CASSPGKSMNYGYTF.

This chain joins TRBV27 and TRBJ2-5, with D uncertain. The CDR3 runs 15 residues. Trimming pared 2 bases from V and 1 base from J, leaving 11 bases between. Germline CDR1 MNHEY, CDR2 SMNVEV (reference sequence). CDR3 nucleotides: TGTGCCAGCAGTTTAAATATTGCGAGCCAAGAGACCCAGTACTTC. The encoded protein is CASSLNIASQETQYF.

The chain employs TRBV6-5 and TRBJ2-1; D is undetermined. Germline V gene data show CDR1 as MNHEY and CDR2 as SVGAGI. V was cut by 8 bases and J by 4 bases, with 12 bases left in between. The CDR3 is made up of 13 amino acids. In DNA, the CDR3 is TGTGCCAGCTTTTCCAGGCTGTACAATGAGCAGTTCTTC. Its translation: CASFSRLYNEQFF.

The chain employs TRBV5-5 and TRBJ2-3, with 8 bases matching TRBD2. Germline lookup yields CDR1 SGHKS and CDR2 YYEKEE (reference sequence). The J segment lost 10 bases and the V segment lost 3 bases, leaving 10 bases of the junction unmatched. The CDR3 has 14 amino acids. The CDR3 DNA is TGTGCCAGCAGCTCTACACTAGCGGCCGTGGCGCAGTATTTT. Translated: CASSSTLAAVAQYF.

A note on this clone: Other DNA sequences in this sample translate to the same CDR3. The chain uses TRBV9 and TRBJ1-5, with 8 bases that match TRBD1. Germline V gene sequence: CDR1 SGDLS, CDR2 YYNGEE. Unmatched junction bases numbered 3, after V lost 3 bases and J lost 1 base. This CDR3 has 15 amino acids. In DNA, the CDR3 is TGTGCCAGCAGCGCCGGACAGGGAAGCAATCAGCCCCAGCATTTT. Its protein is CASSAGQGSNQPQHF.

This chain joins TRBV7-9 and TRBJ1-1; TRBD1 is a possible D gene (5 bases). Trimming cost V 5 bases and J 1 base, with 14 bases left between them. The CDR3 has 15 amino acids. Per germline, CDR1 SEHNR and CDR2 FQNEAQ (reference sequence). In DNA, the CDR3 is TGTGCCAGCAGCCCACGGGGGGGGACGAACACTGAAGCTTTCTTT. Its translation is CASSPRGGTNTEAFF.

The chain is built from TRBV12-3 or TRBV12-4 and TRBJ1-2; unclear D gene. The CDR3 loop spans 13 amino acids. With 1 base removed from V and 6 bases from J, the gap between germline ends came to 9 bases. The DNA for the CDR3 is TGTGCCAGCAGTTTAGGCGGTTATGATGGCTACACCTTC. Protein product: CASSLGGYDGYTF.

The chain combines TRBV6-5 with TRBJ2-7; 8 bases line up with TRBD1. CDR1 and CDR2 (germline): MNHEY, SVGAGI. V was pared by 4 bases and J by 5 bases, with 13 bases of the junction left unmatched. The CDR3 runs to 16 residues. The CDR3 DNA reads TGTGCCAGCAGTTTCTCCCCCCGACAGGGGATAAACGAGCAGTACTTC. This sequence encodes CASSFSPRQGINEQYF.

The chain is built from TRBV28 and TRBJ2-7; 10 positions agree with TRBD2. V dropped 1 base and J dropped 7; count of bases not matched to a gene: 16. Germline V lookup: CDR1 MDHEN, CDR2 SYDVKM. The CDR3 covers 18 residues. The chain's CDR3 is CASSLLSPGPSGSDEQYF. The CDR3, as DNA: TGTGCCAGCAGTTTATTAAGCCCGGGGCCTAGCGGGAGTGATGAGCAGTACTTC.